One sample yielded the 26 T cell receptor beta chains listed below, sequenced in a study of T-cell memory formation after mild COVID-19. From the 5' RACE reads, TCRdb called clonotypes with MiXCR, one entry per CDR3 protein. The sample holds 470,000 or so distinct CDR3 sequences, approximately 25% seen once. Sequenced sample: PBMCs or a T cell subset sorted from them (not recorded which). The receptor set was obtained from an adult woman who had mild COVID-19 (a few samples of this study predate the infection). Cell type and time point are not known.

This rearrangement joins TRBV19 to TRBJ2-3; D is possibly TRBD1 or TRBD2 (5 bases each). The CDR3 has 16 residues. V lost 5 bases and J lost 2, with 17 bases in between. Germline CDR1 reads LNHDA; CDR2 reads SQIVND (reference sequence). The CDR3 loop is CASSQTGPLLTDTQYF. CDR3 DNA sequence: TGTGCCAGTAGTCAAACGGGACCACTCCTCACAGATACGCAGTATTTT.

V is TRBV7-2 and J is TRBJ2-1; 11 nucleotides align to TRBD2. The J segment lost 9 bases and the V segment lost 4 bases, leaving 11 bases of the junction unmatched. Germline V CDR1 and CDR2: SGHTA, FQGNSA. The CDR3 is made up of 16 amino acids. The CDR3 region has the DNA TGTGCCAGCAGCTCGTTTGATAGCGGGAGGGCGACTGAGCAGTTCTTC. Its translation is CASSSFDSGRATEQFF.

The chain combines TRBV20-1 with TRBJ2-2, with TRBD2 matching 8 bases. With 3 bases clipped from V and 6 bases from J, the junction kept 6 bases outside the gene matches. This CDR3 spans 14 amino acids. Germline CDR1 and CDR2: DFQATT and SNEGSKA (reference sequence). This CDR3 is CSARNGRASGELFF. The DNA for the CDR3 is TGCAGTGCTAGGAACGGGAGGGCCTCCGGGGAGCTGTTTTTT.

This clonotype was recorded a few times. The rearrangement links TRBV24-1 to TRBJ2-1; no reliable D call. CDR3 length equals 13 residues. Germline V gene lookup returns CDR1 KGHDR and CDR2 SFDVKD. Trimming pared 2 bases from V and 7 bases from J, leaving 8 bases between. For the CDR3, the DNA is TGTGCCACCAGTGATTCAGTGGATAATGAGCAGTTCTTC. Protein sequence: CATSDSVDNEQFF.

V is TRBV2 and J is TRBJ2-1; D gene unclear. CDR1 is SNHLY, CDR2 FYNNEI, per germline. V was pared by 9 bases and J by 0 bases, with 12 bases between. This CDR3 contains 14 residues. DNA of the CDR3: TGTGCCAGTTCCAACACGGGCTCCTACAATGAGCAGTTCTTC. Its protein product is CASSNTGSYNEQFF. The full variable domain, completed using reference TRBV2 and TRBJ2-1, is EPEVTQTPSHQVTQMGQEVILRCVPISNHLYFYWYRQILGQKVEFLVSFYNNEISEKSEIFDDQFSVERPDGSNFTLKIRSTKLEDSAMYFCASSNTGSYNEQFFGPGTRLTVL.

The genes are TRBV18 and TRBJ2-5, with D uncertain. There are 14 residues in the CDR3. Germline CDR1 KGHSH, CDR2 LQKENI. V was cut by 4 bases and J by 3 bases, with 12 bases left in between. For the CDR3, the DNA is TGTGCCAGCTCACAAACACTCGTAGAAGAGACCCAGTACTTC. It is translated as CASSQTLVEETQYF.

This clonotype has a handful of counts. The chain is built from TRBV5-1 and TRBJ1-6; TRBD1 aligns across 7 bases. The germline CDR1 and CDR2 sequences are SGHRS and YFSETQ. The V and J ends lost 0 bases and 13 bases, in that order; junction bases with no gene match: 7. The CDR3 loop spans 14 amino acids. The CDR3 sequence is CASSLGQGSIPLHF. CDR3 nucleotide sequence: TGCGCCAGCAGCTTGGGACAGGGTTCGATTCCCCTCCACTTT.

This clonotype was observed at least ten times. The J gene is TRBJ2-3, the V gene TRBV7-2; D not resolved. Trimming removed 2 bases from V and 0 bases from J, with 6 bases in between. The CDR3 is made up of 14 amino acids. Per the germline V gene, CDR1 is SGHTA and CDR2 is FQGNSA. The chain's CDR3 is CASSLMGSTDTQYF. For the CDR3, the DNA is TGTGCCAGCAGCTTAATGGGGAGCACAGATACGCAGTATTTT. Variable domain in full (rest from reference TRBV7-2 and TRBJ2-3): GAGVSQSPSNKVTEKGKDVELRCDPISGHTALYWYRQSLGQGLEFLIYFQGNSAPDKSGLPSDRFSAERTGGSVSTLTIQRTQQEDSAVYLCASSLMGSTDTQYFGPGTRLTVL.

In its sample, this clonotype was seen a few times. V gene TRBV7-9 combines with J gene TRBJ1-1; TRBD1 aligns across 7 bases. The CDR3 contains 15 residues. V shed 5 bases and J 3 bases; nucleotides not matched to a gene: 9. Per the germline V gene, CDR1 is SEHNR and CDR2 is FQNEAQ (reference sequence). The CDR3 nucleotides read TGTGCCAGCAGCGGGAAGGGGGCGCCGGACACTGAAGCTTTCTTT. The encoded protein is CASSGKGAPDTEAFF.

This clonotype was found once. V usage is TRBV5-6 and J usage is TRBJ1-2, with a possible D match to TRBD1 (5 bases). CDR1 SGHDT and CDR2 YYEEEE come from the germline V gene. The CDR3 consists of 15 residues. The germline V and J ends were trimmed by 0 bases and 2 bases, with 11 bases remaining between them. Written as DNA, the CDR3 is TGTGCCAGCAGCTTGGGGGCAGGGAGGAACTATGGCTACACCTTC. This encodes CASSLGAGRNYGYTF. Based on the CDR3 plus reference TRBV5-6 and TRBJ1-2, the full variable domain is DAGVTQSPTHLIKTRGQQVTLRCSPKSGHDTVSWYQQALGQGPQFIFQYYEEEERQRGNFPDRFSGHQFPNYSSELNVNALLLGDSALYLCASSLGAGRNYGYTFGSGTRLTVV.

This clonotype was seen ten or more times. The CDR3, as DNA: TGTGCCAGCAGCCAAGAAAGGGTTCAGCCCCAGCATTTT. It yields the protein CASSQERVQPQHF. The V gene is TRBV4-2, the J gene TRBJ1-5; D call uncertain. The germline V gene encodes CDR1 LGHNA and CDR2 YNFKEQ. Trimming stripped 0 bases from V and 6 bases from J, with 6 bases between. CDR3 length equals 13 residues.

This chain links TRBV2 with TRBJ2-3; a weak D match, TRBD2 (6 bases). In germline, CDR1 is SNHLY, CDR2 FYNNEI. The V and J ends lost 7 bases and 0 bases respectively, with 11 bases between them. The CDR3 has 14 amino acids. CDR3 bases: TGTGCCAGCAAGGAGGGGACGAGCACAGATACGCAGTATTTT. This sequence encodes CASKEGTSTDTQYF.

CDR3 region: CATSREMSGNYGYTF. The CDR3 nucleotides are TGTGCCACCAGCAGAGAGATGTCGGGGAACTATGGCTACACCTTC. The rearrangement uses TRBV15 and TRBJ1-2; unclear D gene. In germline, CDR1 is LNHNV, CDR2 YYDKDF (reference sequence). The germline V and J ends were trimmed by 0 bases and 2 bases, with 10 bases remaining between them. The CDR3 has 15 amino acids. Supplemented by reference TRBV15 and TRBJ1-2, the full variable domain reads DAMVIQNPRYQVTQFGKPVTLSCSQTLNHNVMYWYQQKSSQAPKLLFHYYDKDFNNEADTPDNFQSRRPNTSFCFLDIRSPGLGDTAMYLCATSREMSGNYGYTFGSGTRLTVV.

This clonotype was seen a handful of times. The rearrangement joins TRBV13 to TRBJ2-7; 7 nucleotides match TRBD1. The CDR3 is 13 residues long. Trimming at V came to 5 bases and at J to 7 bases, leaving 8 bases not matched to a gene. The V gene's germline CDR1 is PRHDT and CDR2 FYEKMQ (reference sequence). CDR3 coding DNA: TGTGCCAGCAGCACCAACAGGGGCAGGGAGCAGTACTTC. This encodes CASSTNRGREQYF.

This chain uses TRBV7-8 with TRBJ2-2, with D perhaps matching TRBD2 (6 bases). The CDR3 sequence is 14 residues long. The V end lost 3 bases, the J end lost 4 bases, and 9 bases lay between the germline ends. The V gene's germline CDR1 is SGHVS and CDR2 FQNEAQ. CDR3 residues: CASSLGTRTGELFF. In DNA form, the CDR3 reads TGTGCCAGCAGCTTGGGGACTCGCACCGGGGAGCTGTTTTTT.

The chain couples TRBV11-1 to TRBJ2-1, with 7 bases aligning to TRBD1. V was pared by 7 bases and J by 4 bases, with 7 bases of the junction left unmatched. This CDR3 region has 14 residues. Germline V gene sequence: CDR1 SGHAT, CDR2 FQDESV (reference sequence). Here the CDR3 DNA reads TGTGCCAGCACAGGGGGTCTGGGATACAATGAGCAGTTCTTC. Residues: CASTGGLGYNEQFF.

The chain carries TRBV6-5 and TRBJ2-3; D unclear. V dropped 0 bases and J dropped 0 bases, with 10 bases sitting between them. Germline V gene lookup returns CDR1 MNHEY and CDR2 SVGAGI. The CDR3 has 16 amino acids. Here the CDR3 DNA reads TGTGCCAGCAGTTACTCGTTGGGTGCTAGCACAGATACGCAGTATTTT. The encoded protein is CASSYSLGASTDTQYF.

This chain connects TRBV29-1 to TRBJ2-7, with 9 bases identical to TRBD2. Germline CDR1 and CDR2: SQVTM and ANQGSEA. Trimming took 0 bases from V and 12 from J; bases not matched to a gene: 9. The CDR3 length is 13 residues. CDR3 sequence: CSVEEVDSGSRYF. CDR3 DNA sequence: TGCAGCGTTGAAGAAGTAGATAGCGGGAGTCGGTACTTC.

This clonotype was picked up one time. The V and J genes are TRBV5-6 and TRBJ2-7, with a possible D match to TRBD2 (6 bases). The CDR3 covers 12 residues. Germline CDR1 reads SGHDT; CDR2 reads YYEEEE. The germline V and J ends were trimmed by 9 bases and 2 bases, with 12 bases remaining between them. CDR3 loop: CATFGTPYEQYF. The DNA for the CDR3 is TGTGCCACCTTCGGGACTCCCTACGAGCAGTACTTC.

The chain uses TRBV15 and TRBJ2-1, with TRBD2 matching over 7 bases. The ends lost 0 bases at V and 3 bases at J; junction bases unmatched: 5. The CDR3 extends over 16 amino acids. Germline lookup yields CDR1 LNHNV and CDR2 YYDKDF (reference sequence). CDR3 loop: CATSRDRGEGYNEQFF. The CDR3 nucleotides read TGTGCCACCAGCAGAGATCGGGGGGAGGGCTACAATGAGCAGTTCTTC.

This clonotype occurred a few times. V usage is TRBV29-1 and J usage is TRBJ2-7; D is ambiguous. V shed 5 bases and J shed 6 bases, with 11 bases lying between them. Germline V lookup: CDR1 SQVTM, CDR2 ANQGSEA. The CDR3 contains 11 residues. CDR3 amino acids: CSVKYDGEQYF. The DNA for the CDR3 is TGCAGCGTTAAGTATGACGGCGAGCAGTACTTC.

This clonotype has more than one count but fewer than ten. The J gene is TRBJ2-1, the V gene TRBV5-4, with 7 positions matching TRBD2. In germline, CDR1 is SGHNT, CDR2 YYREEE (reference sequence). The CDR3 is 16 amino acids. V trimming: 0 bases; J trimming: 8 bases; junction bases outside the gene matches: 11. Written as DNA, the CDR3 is TGTGCCAGCAGCTTGGAGGCTAGCGGCTCCAATTATGAGCAGTTCTTC. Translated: CASSLEASGSNYEQFF.

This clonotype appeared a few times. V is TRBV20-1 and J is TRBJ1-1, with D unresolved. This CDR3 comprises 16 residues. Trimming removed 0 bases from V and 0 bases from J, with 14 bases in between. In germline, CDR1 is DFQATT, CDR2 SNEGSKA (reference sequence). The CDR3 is CSARDPFRGMNTEAFF. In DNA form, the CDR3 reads TGCAGTGCTAGAGATCCGTTTCGAGGTATGAACACTGAAGCTTTCTTT.

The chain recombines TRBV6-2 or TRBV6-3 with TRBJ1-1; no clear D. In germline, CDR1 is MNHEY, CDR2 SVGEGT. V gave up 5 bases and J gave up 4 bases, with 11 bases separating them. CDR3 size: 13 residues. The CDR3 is CASSRGGITEAFF. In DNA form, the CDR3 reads TGTGCCAGCAGTCGAGGAGGTATCACTGAAGCTTTCTTT.

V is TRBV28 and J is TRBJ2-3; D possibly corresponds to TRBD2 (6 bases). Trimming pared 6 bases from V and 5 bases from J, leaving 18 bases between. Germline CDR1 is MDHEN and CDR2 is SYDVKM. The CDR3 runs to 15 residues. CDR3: CASSPRRGTRDTQYF. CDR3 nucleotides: TGTGCCAGCAGCCCCCGCCGGGGGACGAGAGATACGCAGTATTTT.

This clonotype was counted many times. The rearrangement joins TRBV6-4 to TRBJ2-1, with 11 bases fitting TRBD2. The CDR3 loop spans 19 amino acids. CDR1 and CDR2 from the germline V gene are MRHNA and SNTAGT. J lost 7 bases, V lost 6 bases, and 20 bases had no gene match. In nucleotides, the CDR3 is TGTGCCAGCAGCGGAGAGGCCAGAGTAGCGGGAGGGGCAGGGAATGAGCAGTTCTTC. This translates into CASSGEARVAGGAGNEQFF.